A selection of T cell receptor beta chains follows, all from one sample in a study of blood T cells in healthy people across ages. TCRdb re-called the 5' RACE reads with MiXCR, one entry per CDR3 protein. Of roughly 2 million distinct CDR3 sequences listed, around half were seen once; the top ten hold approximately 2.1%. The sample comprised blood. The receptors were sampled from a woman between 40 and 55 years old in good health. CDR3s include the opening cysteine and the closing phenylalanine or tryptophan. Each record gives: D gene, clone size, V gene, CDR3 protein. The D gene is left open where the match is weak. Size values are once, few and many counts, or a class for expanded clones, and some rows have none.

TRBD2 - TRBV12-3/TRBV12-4 CASRQIGTSGTDTQYF
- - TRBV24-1 CATSASNLRGSSTDTQYF
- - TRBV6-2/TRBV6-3 CASSYFRQDRAHEQYF
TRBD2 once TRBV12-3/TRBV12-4 CASNLLAGLSDTQYF
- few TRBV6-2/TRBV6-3 CASSYPSVGTDTQYF
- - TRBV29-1 CSVQTQDQPQHF
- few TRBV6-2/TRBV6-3 CASSDVKGSDTQYF
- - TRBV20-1 CSAREGGQFSYNEQFF
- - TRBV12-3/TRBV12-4 CASSSPSGVSGNEQFF
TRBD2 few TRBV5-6 CASSGGLGGREQFF
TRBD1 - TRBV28 CASSYDRGANIQYF
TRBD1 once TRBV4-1 CASSQVPTGGYNEQYF
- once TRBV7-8 CASSPKGPPGTDTQYF
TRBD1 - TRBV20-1 CSARGRYRGDSGANILTF
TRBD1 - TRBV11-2 CASSLGRRDRPQETQYF
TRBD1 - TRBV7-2 CASSLAGTGFDNEQFF
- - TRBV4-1 CASSQVQGVPWKEGYTF
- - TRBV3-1 CASSQDFRGDCTF
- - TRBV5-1 CASSLPGQAGGAFF
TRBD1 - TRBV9 CASSPGTGDGYGYTF
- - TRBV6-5 CASSLRRARTDTQYF
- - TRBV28 CASSPPGAPYEQYF
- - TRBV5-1 CASSLGGATGTDTQYF
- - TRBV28 CASSPPGRVRDEQFF